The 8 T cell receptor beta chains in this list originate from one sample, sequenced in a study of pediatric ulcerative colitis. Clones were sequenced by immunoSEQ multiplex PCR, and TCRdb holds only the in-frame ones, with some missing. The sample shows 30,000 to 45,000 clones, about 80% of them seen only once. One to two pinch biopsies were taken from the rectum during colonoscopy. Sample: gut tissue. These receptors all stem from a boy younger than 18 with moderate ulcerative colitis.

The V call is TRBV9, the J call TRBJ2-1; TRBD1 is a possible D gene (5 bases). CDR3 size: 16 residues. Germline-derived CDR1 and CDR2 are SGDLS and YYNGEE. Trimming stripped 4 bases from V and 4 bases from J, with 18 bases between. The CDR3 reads CASSPQGAGFYNEQFF. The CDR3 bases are TGTGCCAGCAGCCCCCAGGGTGCCGGTTTTTACAATGAGCAGTTCTTC.

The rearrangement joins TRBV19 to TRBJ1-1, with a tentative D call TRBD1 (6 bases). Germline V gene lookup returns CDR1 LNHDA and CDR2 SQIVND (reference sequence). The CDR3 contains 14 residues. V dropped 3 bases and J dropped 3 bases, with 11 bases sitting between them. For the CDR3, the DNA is TGTGCCAGTAGTATCCGCCAGGGGTACACTGAAGCTTTCTTT. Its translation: CASSIRQGYTEAFF.

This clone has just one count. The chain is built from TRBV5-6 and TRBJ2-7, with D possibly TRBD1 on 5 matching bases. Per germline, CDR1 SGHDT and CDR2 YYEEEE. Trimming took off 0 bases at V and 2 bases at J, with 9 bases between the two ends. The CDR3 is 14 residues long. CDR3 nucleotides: TGTGCCAGCAGCTTGGTAGGGGAAACCTACGAGCAGTACTTC. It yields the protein CASSLVGETYEQYF.

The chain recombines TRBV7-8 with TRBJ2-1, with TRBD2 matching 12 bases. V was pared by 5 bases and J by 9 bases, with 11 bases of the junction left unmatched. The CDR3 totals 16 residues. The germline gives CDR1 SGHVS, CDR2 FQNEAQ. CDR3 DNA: TGTGCCAGCAGCACCGGACTAGCGGGGACCCCCAGTGAGCAGTTCTTC. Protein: CASSTGLAGTPSEQFF.

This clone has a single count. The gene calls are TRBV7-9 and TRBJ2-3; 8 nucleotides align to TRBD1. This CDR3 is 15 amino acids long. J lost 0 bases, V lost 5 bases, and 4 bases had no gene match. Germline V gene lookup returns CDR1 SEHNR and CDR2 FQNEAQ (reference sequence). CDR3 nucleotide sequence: TGTGCCAGCAGCCCCTGGGACAGGAGCACAGATACGCAGTATTTT. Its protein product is CASSPWDRSTDTQYF. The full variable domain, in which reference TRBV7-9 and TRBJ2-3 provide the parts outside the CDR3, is DTGVSQNPRHKITKRGQNVTFRCDPISEHNRLYWYRQTLGQGPEFLTYFQNEAQLEKSRLLSDRFSAERPKGSFSTLEIQRTEQGDSAMYLCASSPWDRSTDTQYFGPGTRLTVL.

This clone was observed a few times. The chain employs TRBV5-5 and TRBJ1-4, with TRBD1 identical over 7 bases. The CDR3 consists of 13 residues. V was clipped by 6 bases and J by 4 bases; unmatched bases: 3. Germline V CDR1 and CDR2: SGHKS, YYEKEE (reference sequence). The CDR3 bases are TGTGCCAGCACGGGACAGAGTAATGAAAAACTGTTTTTT. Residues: CASTGQSNEKLFF.

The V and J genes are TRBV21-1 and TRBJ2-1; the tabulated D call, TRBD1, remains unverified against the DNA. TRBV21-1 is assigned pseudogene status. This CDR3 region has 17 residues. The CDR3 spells CASSTPRRGLSYNEQFF. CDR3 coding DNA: TGTGCCAGCAGCACTCCCCGCAGGGGGCTTAGTTACAATGAGCAGTTCTTC.

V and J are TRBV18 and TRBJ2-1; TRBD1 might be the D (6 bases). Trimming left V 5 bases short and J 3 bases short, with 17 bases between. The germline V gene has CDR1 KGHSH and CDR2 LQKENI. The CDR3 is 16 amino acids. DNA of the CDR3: TGTGCCAGCTCAGTGACATCAGGGGCCCTCTACAATGAGCAGTTCTTC. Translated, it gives CASSVTSGALYNEQFF.